The 27 T cell receptor beta chains presented below share a single source sample, sequenced in a study of shared clonotypes between healthy human individuals. Sequencing was performed with immunoSEQ multiplex PCR; in TCRdb, only in-frame clones are kept and a portion is missing. Of hundreds of thousands of clones listed, roughly three quarters are singletons. The sequenced sample consisted of PBMCs. These receptors were obtained from a woman between 40 and 55 years old in good health. Some clones in this sample may be carry-over from other donors' samples.

V gene TRBV27 combines with J gene TRBJ2-1, with 8 bases identical to TRBD2. CDR3 size: 16 residues. Trimming took 5 bases from V and 6 from J; bases not matched to a gene: 12. The V gene's germline CDR1 is MNHEY and CDR2 SMNVEV (reference sequence). DNA of the CDR3: TGTGCCAGCAGTCCCACGAGAGCGGGAGCAACCAATGAGCAGTTCTTC. This sequence encodes CASSPTRAGATNEQFF.

The gene calls are TRBV27 and TRBJ2-7; TRBD1 might be the D (6 bases). CDR3 length equals 14 residues. The V end was cut by 6 bases, the J end by 3 bases, with 15 bases between. Germline assignment: CDR1 MNHEY and CDR2 SMNVEV (reference sequence). The CDR3 region has the DNA TGTGCCAGCAGGGCAACAGGGACCTTCTACGAGCAGTACTTC. Protein sequence: CASRATGTFYEQYF.

The V gene is TRBV30, the J gene TRBJ2-5; weak D call: TRBD2 (6 bases). V gave up 3 bases and J gave up 5 bases, with 19 bases separating them. The CDR3 sequence is 15 residues long. Looked up from germline, CDR1 is GTSNPN and CDR2 is SVGIG (reference sequence). CDR3 DNA: TGTGCCTGGAGCGCTGGGGGGACGGGCGGGGAGACCCAGTACTTC. Translating gives CAWSAGGTGGETQYF.

The rearrangement uses TRBV7-9 and TRBJ2-7; 10 positions match TRBD2. The ends lost 7 bases at V and 6 bases at J; junction bases unmatched: 6. The CDR3 has 13 amino acids. The germline CDR1 and CDR2 sequences are SEHNR and FQNEAQ (reference sequence). The CDR3 is CASNVIAGGEQYF. The DNA for the CDR3 is TGTGCCAGCAACGTAATAGCGGGAGGCGAGCAGTACTTC.

The J gene is TRBJ2-2, the V gene TRBV7-9, with D perhaps TRBD1 or TRBD2 (5 bases each). Trimming pared 0 bases from V and 6 bases from J, leaving 11 bases between. This CDR3 is built from 15 residues. The germline CDR1 and CDR2 sequences are SEHNR and FQNEAQ (reference sequence). CDR3 coding DNA: TGTGCCAGCAGCTTAGCGAGGGGATCGGCCGGGGAGCTGTTTTTT. Translation: CASSLARGSAGELFF.

The rearrangement links TRBV10-3 to TRBJ2-4; D may be TRBD1 (5 bases). The length of the CDR3 is 17 residues. Deletions cut 4 bases from V and 2 bases from J, with 18 bases between. CDR1 and CDR2 from the germline V gene are ENHRY and SYGVKD. Here the CDR3 DNA reads TGTGCCATCAGTGCCGCTACCTGGGGCGAACCCAAAAACATTCAGTACTTC. This translates into CAISAATWGEPKNIQYF.

The chain carries TRBV9 and TRBJ2-1; 11 nucleotides line up with TRBD2. J was trimmed by 5 bases and V by 4 bases; bases with no gene match: 5. The CDR3 has 15 amino acids. The V gene's germline CDR1 is SGDLS and CDR2 YYNGEE. The CDR3 nucleotides are TGTGCCAGCAGCTATACTAGCGGGGGAAACAATGAGCAGTTCTTC. Amino acids: CASSYTSGGNNEQFF.

Here the CDR3 reads CASSLGSRDFREKLFF. CDR3 DNA: TGTGCCAGCAGCTTGGGATCCAGGGACTTTCGTGAAAAACTGTTTTTT. This chain links TRBV5-5 with TRBJ1-4; TRBD1 is a possible D gene (5 bases). CDR3 length: 16 amino acids. Trimming pared 0 bases from V and 7 bases from J, leaving 16 bases between. CDR1 SGHKS and CDR2 YYEKEE come from the germline V gene (reference sequence).

The rearrangement joins TRBV4-3 to TRBJ2-7; no definite D call. Trimming took off 0 bases at V and 8 bases at J, with 11 bases between the two ends. The germline V gene has CDR1 LGHNA and CDR2 YSLEER. The CDR3 loop spans 13 amino acids. The CDR3 sequence is CASSQERVEKQYF. The DNA of the CDR3 is TGCGCCAGCAGCCAAGAGCGAGTCGAGAAGCAGTACTTC.

The CDR3 region has the DNA TGTGCCAGCAGCCCAACTCTAGCGGTTAGCTCCTACGAGCAGTACTTC. Residues: CASSPTLAVSSYEQYF. This chain links TRBV7-2 with TRBJ2-7, with TRBD2 matching over 7 bases. The CDR3 sequence is 16 residues long. V trimming: 5 bases; J trimming: 0 bases; junction bases outside the gene matches: 10. Germline V gene data show CDR1 as SGHTA and CDR2 as FQGNSA. The full variable domain, rest sourced from reference TRBV7-2 and TRBJ2-7, is GAGVSQSPSNKVTEKGKDVELRCDPISGHTALYWYRQSLGQGLEFLIYFQGNSAPDKSGLPSDRFSAERTGGSVSTLTIQRTQQEDSAVYLCASSPTLAVSSYEQYFGPGTRLTVT.

The chain has TRBV9 and TRBJ1-3, with D uncertain. This CDR3 region has 14 residues. Trimming shortened V by 2 bases and J by 2 bases, and 8 bases separated the two germline ends. Germline loops: CDR1 SGDLS, CDR2 YYNGEE. The DNA of the CDR3 is TGTGCCAGCAGCGTTCGGTCGACTGGAAACACCATATATTTT. It encodes CASSVRSTGNTIYF.

V and J are TRBV9 and TRBJ1-3; 7 bases map to TRBD1. The V segment lost 3 bases and the J segment 3 bases; nucleotides outside the gene matches: 0. The CDR3 is 13 residues long. Germline V gene data show CDR1 as SGDLS and CDR2 as YYNGEE. Here the CDR3 reads CASSGTGGNTIYF. CDR3 in DNA: TGTGCCAGCAGCGGGACAGGTGGAAACACCATATATTTT. Full variable domain (outside the CDR3, taken from reference TRBV9 and TRBJ1-3): DSGVTQTPKHLITATGQRVTLRCSPRSGDLSVYWYQQSLDQGLQFLIQYYNGEERAKGNILERFSAQQFPDLHSELNLSSLELGDSALYFCASSGTGGNTIYFGEGSWLTVV.

The DNA for the CDR3 is TGTGCCAGCAGCCAAGATGGGGGGCGAGGAAACACCATATATTTT. It specifies CASSQDGGRGNTIYF. This chain joins TRBV4-2 and TRBJ1-3; D is perhaps TRBD1 (6 bases). The V gene's germline CDR1 is LGHNA and CDR2 YNFKEQ. The CDR3 totals 15 residues. V was pared by 0 bases and J by 4 bases, with 10 bases between.

The gene calls are TRBV21-1 and TRBJ1-2; TRBD1 reflects the table's D call only, with no check against the DNA. TRBV21-1 is a pseudogene. The CDR3 is 12 residues long. CDR3 nucleotide sequence: TGTGCCAGCGAGGGACAGGTCTATGGCTACACCTTC. It translates to CASEGQVYGYTF.

The chain uses TRBV5-6 and TRBJ2-2, with D hard to call. V dropped 0 bases and J dropped 5 bases, with 11 bases sitting between them. CDR3 length equals 15 residues. CDR1 is SGHDT and CDR2 is YYEEEE in the germline V gene. CDR3 nucleotides: TGTGCCAGCAGCTTGGAAAGGTTGGGGACCGGGGAGCTGTTTTTT. It codes for CASSLERLGTGELFF.

The chain employs TRBV27 and TRBJ2-7; a weak D match, TRBD1 (5 bases). V dropped 1 base and J dropped 0 bases, with 13 bases sitting between them. The CDR3 totals 16 residues. Looked up from germline, CDR1 is MNHEY and CDR2 is SMNVEV (reference sequence). The CDR3 sequence is CASSLYPGPNSYEQYF. DNA of the CDR3: TGTGCCAGCAGTTTATATCCAGGGCCGAACTCCTACGAGCAGTACTTC.

The CDR3 DNA sequence: TGTGCCAGCAGCCAAGAAAGTACAGCAACAGATACGCAGTATTTT. Protein: CASSQESTATDTQYF. The chain has TRBV7-9 and TRBJ2-3; D is unclear. This CDR3 has 15 amino acids. Germline V gene data show CDR1 as SEHNR and CDR2 as FQNEAQ (reference sequence). The V and J ends lost 5 bases and 3 bases respectively, with 15 bases between them. The variable domain in full, completed from reference TRBV7-9 and TRBJ2-3, reads DTGVSQNPRHKITKRGQNVTFRCDPISEHNRLYWYRQTLGQGPEFLTYFQNEAQLEKSRLLSDRFSAERPKGSFSTLEIQRTEQGDSAMYLCASSQESTATDTQYFGPGTRLTVL.

The chain couples TRBV10-3 to TRBJ1-1; 7 bases agree with TRBD1. Germline trimming cut 6 bases from V and 1 base from J; bases unmatched to any gene: 5. The length of the CDR3 is 14 residues. Germline-derived CDR1 and CDR2 are ENHRY and SYGVKD. The CDR3 coding sequence is TGTGCCATCAGAGGGACAGAAAGGAACACTGAAGCTTTCTTT. Residues: CAIRGTERNTEAFF.

The J gene is TRBJ1-5, the V gene TRBV6-4, with 9 bases matching TRBD1. The V segment lost 3 bases and the J segment 7 bases; nucleotides outside the gene matches: 7. The CDR3 length is 15 residues. CDR1 MRHNA and CDR2 SNTAGT come from the germline V gene. In DNA form, the CDR3 reads TGTGCCAGCAGTGAACTACAGGGGGCCCGCCAGCCCCAGCATTTT. Its protein is CASSELQGARQPQHF.

This clone was observed at least ten times. V and J are TRBV7-3 and TRBJ2-1; D not resolved. The CDR3 runs 15 residues. V lost 0 bases, J lost 1 base, and 7 bases lay in between. CDR1 is SGHTA and CDR2 is FQGTGA in the germline V gene. CDR3 amino acids: CASSLTHRSYNEQFF. In DNA form, the CDR3 reads TGTGCCAGCAGCTTAACCCACCGGTCCTACAATGAGCAGTTCTTC. Supplemented by reference TRBV7-3 and TRBJ2-1, the full variable domain reads GAGVSQTPSNKVTEKGKYVELRCDPISGHTALYWYRQSLGQGPEFLIYFQGTGAADDSGLPNDRFFAVRPEGSVSTLKIQRTERGDSAVYLCASSLTHRSYNEQFFGPGTRLTVL.

Notes on this clone: This sample also contains other DNA sequences that code for the same CDR3. The gene calls are TRBV6-6 and TRBJ2-7; no clear D gene. Trimming removed 2 bases from V and 3 bases from J, with 5 bases in between. This CDR3 spans 12 amino acids. Germline CDR1 is MNHNY and CDR2 is SVGAGI (reference sequence). Here the CDR3 DNA reads TGTGCCAGCAGTTACCGCGGCTACGAGCAGTACTTC. This encodes CASSYRGYEQYF.

This clone was observed a handful of times. The V and J genes are TRBV28 and TRBJ1-5; tentative D call: TRBD1 (5 bases). Per germline, CDR1 MDHEN and CDR2 SYDVKM. The length of the CDR3 is 14 residues. V lost 5 bases, J lost 7 bases, and 15 bases lay in between. The CDR3, as DNA: TGTGCCAGCAGTCCCCGGGTGGGGGACCAGCCCCAGCATTTT. Its translation is CASSPRVGDQPQHF.

The chain employs TRBV5-1 and TRBJ1-4; 9 bases match TRBD1. The CDR3 runs 14 residues. The J segment lost 4 bases and the V segment lost 5 bases, leaving 3 bases of the junction unmatched. Germline CDR1 reads SGHRS; CDR2 reads YFSETQ. The CDR3 protein is CASSTGGRNEKLFF. The CDR3, as DNA: TGCGCCAGCAGTACAGGGGGCCGTAATGAAAAACTGTTTTTT. The variable domain in full, completed from reference TRBV5-1 and TRBJ1-4, reads KAGVTQTPRYLIKTRGQQVTLSCSPISGHRSVSWYQQTPGQGLQFLFEYFSETQRNKGNFPGRFSGRQFSNSRSEMNVSTLELGDSALYLCASSTGGRNEKLFFGSGTQLSVL.

V usage is TRBV11-2 and J usage is TRBJ2-7, with a possible D match to TRBD1 (5 bases). This CDR3 comprises 16 residues. Germline values: CDR1 SGHAT, CDR2 FQNNGV. With 5 bases removed from V and 2 bases from J, the gap between germline ends came to 19 bases. CDR3 DNA: TGTGCCAGCAGCACGGTGCCAAAAAGGGGAACCTACGAGCAGTACTTC. Translating gives CASSTVPKRGTYEQYF. Together with reference TRBV11-2 and TRBJ2-7, the CDR3 gives the full variable domain: EAGVAQSPRYKIIEKRQSVAFWCNPISGHATLYWYQQILGQGPKLLIQFQNNGVVDDSQLPKDRFSAERLKGVDSTLKIQPAKLEDSAVYLCASSTVPKRGTYEQYFGPGTRLTVT.

The chain employs TRBV7-2 and TRBJ2-5, with D possibly being TRBD1 (6 bases). The CDR3 consists of 16 residues. The V and J ends lost 5 bases and 0 bases respectively, with 16 bases between them. The germline gives CDR1 SGHTA, CDR2 FQGNSA. The CDR3 reads CASSPVFWDNQETQYF. In DNA form, the CDR3 reads TGTGCCAGCAGCCCCGTGTTCTGGGACAACCAAGAGACCCAGTACTTC.

This clone appeared a few times. This chain links TRBV4-1 with TRBJ2-5; TRBD2 agrees at 9 bases. The last part of the DNA fits TRBJ2-7 better; the J call may be wrong. CDR1 MGHRA and CDR2 YSYEKL come from the germline V gene. The length of the CDR3 is 16 residues. As DNA, the CDR3 is TGCGCCAGCAGCCAGCAGGTAGCGGGAGCCGGCCACGAGCAGTACTTC. Its protein product is CASSQQVAGAGHEQYF.

This sequence joins TRBV19 and TRBJ1-6; D is undetermined. Germline assignment: CDR1 LNHDA and CDR2 SQIVND (reference sequence). CDR3 length equals 12 residues. Trimming pared 2 bases from V and 9 bases from J, leaving 5 bases between. The CDR3 is CASSINRSPLHF. The DNA for the CDR3 is TGTGCCAGTAGTATAAATCGTTCACCCCTCCACTTT.